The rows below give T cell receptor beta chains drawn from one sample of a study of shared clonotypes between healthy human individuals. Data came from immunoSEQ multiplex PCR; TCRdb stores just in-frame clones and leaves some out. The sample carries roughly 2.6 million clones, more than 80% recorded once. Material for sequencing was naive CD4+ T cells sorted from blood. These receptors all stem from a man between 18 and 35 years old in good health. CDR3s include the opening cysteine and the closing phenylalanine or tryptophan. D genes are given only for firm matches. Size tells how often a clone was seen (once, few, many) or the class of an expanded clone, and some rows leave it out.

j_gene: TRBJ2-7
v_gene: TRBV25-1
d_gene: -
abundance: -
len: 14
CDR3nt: TGTGCCAGCACCCAAGGGGGGCATTTCGGCGAGCAGTACTTC
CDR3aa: CASTQGGHFGEQYF

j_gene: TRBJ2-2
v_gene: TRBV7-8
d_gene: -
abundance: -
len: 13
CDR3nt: TGTGCCAGCAGCTTAGGGAACACCGGGGAGCTGTTTTTT
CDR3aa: CASSLGNTGELFF

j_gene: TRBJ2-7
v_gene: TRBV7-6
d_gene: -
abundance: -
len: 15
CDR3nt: TGTGCCAGCAGTTCTCGTGCAGGGGCCTCCTACGAGCAGTACTTC
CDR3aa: CASSSRAGASYEQYF

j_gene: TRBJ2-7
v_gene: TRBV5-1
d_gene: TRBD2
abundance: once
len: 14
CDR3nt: TGCGCCAGCAGGGTAGCGGGGGATTCCTACGAGCAGTACTTC
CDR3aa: CASRVAGDSYEQYF

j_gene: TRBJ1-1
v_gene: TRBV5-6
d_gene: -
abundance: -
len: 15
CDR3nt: TGTGCCAGCAGCTTGGTTGGGGGCTCTGTTGCTGAAGCTTTCTTT
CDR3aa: CASSLVGGSVAEAFF

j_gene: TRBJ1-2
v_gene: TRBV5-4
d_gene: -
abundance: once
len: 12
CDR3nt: TGTGCCAGCAGGGAAGAGGGCCGGGGCTACACCTTC
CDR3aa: CASREEGRGYTF

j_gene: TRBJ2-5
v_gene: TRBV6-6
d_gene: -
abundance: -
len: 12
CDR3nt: TGTGCCAGCAGACAGGGTTTGGAGACCCAGTACTTC
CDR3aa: CASRQGLETQYF

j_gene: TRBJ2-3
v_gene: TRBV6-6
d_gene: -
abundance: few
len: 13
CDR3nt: TGTGCCAGCAGTTACTTGTTCACAGATACGCAGTATTTT
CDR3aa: CASSYLFTDTQYF

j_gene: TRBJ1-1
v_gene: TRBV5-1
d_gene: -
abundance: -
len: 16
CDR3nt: TGCGCCAGCAGCTTGGTGGTTAGCTTTCCAAACACTGAAGCTTTCTTT
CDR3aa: CASSLVVSFPNTEAFF

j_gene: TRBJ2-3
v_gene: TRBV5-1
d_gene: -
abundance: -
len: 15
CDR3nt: TGCGCCAGCAGCTTGGCCGAAGATACCACAGATACGCAGTATTTT
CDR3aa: CASSLAEDTTDTQYF

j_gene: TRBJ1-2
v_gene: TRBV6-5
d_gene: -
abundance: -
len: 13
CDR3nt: TGTGCCAGCAATTCGGGTTTCGGGCATGGCTACACCTTC
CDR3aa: CASNSGFGHGYTF

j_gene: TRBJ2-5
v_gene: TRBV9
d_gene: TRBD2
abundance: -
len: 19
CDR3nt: TGTGCCAGCAGCGTATCGACTAGCGGGGCCCAGACCAACCAAGAGACCCAGTACTTC
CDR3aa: CASSVSTSGAQTNQETQYF

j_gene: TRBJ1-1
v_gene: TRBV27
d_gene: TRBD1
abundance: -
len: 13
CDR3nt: TGTGCCAGCAGCCGGGACAGATTATCTGAAGCTTTCTTT
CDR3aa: CASSRDRLSEAFF

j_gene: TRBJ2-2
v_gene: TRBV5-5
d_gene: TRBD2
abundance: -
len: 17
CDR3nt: TGTGCCAGCAGCTTGGGACTAGCGGGGAGGAACACCGGGGAGCTGTTTTTT
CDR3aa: CASSLGLAGRNTGELFF

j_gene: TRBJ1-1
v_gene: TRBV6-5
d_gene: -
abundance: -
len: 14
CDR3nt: TGTGCCAGCAGGCCCGACAGATTTTCGGCTGAAGCTTTCTTT
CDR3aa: CASRPDRFSAEAFF

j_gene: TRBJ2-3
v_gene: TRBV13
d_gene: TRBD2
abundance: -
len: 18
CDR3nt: TGTGCCAGCAGCCCGGGACTAGCGGGGTTGTCTAGCACAGATACGCAGTATTTT
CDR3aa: CASSPGLAGLSSTDTQYF

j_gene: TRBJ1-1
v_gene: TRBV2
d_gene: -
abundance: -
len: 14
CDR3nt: TGTGCCAGCAGTCTCAGGGTGACGAACACTGAAGCTTTCTTT
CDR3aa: CASSLRVTNTEAFF

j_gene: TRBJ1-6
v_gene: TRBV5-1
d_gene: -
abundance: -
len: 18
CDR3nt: TGCGCCAGCAAGGGGTTTTTCGCGGGGGGCGCGGACAATTCACCCCTCCACTTT
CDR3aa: CASKGFFAGGADNSPLHF

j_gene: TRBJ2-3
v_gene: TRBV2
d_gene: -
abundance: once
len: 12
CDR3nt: TGTGCCAGCAGTTCCCAAAGGGGATCGCAGTATTTT
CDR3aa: CASSSQRGSQYF

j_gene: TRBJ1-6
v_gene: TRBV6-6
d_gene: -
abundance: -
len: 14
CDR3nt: TGTGCCAGCAGCCTTGGGAAGGGTGATTCACCCCTCCACTTT
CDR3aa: CASSLGKGDSPLHF

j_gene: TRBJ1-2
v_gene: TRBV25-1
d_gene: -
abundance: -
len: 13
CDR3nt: TGTGCCAGCAGTGAATGGGCAGGGTATGGCTACACCTTC
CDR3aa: CASSEWAGYGYTF

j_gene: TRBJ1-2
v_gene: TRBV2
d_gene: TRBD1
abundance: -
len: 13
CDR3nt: TGTGCCAGCAGAGGACAGGGCGCCTATGGCTACACCTTC
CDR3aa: CASRGQGAYGYTF

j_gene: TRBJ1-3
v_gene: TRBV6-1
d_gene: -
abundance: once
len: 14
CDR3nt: TGTGCCAGCAGGTGGCAGGGCTTCGGAAACACCATATATTTT
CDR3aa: CASRWQGFGNTIYF

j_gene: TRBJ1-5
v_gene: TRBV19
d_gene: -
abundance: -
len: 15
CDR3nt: TGTGCCAGTAGGGGTACAGGAACTAGCAATCAGCCCCAGCATTTT
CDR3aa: CASRGTGTSNQPQHF

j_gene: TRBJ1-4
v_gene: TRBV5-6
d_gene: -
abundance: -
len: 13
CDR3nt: TGTGCCAGCAGCTGGGACCTTAATGAAAAACTGTTTTTT
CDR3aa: CASSWDLNEKLFF

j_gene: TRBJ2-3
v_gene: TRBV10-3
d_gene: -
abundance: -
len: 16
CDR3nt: TGTGCCATCAGTGAGTCGGAGGCCCGTAGCACAGATACGCAGTATTTT
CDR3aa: CAISESEARSTDTQYF